This TCR beta chain comes out of a study of blood T cell repertoires in COVID-19. This clone has a single count. Libraries were prepared by immunoSEQ multiplex PCR; TCRdb keeps only in-frame clonotypes and omits some of them. In the table there are 200,000 to 250,000 clones, approximately 80% of which are singletons. Which cohort a participant joined came from the clinical history participants gave. The sequenced sample was PBMCs or T cells enriched from blood (not recorded which). The clonotype originates from a woman in her 40s with acute COVID-19.

Written as DNA, the CDR3 is TGTGCCATCAGTGAGTCTGGGACAGGCGGGGGTTACGAGCAGTACTTC. It codes for CAISESGTGGGYEQYF. The chain combines TRBV10-3 with TRBJ2-7; D may be TRBD1 (8 bases). Germline-derived CDR1 and CDR2 are ENHRY and SYGVKD. The CDR3 runs 16 residues. The V end was cut by 0 bases, the J end by 4 bases, with 16 bases between.